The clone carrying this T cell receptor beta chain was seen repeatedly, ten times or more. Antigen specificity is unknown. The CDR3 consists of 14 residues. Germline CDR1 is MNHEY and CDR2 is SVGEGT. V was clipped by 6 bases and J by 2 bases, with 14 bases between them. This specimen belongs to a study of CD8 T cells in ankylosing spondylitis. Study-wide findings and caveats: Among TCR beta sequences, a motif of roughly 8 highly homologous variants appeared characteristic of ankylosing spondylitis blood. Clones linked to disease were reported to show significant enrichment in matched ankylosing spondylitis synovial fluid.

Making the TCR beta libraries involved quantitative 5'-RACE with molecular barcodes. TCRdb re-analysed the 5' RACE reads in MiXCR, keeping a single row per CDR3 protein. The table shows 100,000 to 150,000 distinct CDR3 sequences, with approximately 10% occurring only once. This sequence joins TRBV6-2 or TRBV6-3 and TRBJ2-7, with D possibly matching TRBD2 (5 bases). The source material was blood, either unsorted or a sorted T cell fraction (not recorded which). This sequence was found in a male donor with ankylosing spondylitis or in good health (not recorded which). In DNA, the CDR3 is TGTGCCAGCAGCGACAAACTAGTTACCTACGAGCAGTACTTC. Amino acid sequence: CASSDKLVTYEQYF.